This TCR beta chain was obtained from a study of cytomegalovirus exposure and HLA in healthy donors. Notes on the study in general: The authors enumerated over 150 TCR beta chains as linked to cytomegalovirus. Researchers reported in a later analysis that a missense DCLRE1C variant was tied to TCR beta V- and J-gene trimming. There were a few CMV-associated chains whose specificity for CMV antigens was confirmed in vitro.

Germline V lookup: CDR1 MDHEN, CDR2 SYDVKM. With 6 bases clipped from V and 2 bases from J, the junction kept 10 bases outside the gene matches. The CDR3 is made up of 15 amino acids. To note about this clone: Antigen specificity is unknown.

PCR employed 60 Vbeta and 13 Jbeta primers. Clones were read by immunoSEQ multiplex PCR, and TCRdb kept only the in-frame ones, dropping some. The table shows approximately 75,000 clones, with 80% to 90% occurring only once. This sequence joins TRBV28 and TRBJ2-7; 7 bases match TRBD2. This clonotype was sampled from a man between 65 and 79 years old in good health and CMV-seropositive. The material sequenced was PBMCs. Here the CDR3 reads CASRTTPSGAYEQYF. In nucleotides, the CDR3 is TGTGCCAGCAGAACGACGCCTAGCGGAGCCTACGAGCAGTACTTC.